The entry that follows covers one TCR beta chain sequence. What it binds is not known. The sample is drawn from a study of cytomegalovirus exposure and HLA in healthy donors. This CDR3 contains 16 residues. Germline values: CDR1 LNHDA, CDR2 SQIVND (reference sequence). V was pared by 6 bases and J by 3 bases, with 12 bases of the junction left unmatched. Study results and caveats: As a later analysis showed, several of the most significant clusters appeared to be linked to common viral pathogens.

Primers: 60 Vbeta forward and 13 Jbeta reverse. TCRdb's copy holds only in-frame clones and misses some; the assay was immunoSEQ multiplex PCR. The sample table includes under 200,000 clones. The study sampled nominally healthy donors, though unrecorded immune exposures were likely. The sequence was obtained from a young man in good health and CMV-seronegative. V and J are TRBV19 and TRBJ1-1; 8 bases align to TRBD1. Sequences were obtained from PBMCs. CDR3 nucleotides: TGTGCCAGTAGGTCCTACAGGGGGAGGCAGGACACTGAAGCTTTCTTT. Residues: CASRSYRGRQDTEAFF.